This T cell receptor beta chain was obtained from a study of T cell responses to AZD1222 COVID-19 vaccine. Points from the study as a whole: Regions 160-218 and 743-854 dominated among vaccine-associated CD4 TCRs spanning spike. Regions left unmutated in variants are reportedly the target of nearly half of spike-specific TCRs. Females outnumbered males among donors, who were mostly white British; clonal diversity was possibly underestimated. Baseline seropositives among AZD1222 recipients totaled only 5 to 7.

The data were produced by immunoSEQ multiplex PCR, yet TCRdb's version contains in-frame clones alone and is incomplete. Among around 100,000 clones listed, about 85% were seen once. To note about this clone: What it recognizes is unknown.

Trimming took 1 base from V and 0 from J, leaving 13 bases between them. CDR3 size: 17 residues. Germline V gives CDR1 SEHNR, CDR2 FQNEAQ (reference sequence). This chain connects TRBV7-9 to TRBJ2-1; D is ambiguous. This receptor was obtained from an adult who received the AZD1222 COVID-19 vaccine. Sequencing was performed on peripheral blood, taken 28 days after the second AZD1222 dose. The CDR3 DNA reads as TGTGCCAGCAGCTTAGAGGCCAGTCGAGGCTCCTACAATGAGCAGTTCTTC. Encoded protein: CASSLEASRGSYNEQFF.